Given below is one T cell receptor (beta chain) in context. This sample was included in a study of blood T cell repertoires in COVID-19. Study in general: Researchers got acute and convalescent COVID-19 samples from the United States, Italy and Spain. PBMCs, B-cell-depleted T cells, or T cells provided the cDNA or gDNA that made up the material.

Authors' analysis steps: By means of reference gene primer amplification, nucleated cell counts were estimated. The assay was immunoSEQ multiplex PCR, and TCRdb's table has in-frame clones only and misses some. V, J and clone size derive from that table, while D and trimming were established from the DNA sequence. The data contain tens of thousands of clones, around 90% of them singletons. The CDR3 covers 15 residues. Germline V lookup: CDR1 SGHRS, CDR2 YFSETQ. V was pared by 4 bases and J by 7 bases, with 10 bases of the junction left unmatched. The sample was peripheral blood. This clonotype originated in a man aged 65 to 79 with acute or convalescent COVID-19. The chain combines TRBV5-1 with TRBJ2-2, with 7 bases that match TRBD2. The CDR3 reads CASSPPGTISGELFF. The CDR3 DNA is TGCGCCAGCAGCCCGCCAGGGACTATTAGCGGGGAGCTGTTTTTT.